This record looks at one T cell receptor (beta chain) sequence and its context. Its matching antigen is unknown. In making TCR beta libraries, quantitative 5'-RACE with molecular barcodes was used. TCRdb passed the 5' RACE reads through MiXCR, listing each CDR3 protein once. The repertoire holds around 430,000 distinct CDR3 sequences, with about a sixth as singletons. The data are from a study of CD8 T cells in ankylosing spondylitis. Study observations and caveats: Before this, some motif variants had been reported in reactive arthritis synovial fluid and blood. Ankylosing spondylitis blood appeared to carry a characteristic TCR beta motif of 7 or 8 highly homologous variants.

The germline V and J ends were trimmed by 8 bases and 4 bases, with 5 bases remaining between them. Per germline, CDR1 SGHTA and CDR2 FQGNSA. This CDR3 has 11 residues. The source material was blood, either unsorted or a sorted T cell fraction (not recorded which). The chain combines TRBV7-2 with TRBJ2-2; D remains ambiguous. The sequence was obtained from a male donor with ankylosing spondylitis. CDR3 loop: CASGSTGELFF. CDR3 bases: TGTGCCAGCGGTTCCACCGGGGAGCTGTTTTTT.